This TCR beta chain was sequenced in a study of cytomegalovirus exposure and HLA in healthy donors (dated by TCRdb to between 2016 and 2019). Regarding the study in general: The 666 repertoires of the first cohort and the approximately 110 validation repertoires were produced on the same platform, according to a later analysis. The study was designed to test whether signatures of past pathogen exposure could be identified by cataloging public T cell receptors. A separate validation cohort of approximately 130 different subjects was used in addition to the approximately 610-subject first cohort. To predict cytomegalovirus infection status, the study combined high-throughput TCR immunosequencing, statistical association of individual TCRs with disease status, and machine learning.

Concerning this clone: Its antigen is unknown. The input lacks base qualities; no much larger clone sits a single base away.

The method behind the library was the immunoSEQ multiplex PCR assay. As for how the authors treated the data: To diagnose cytomegalovirus status from the catalog of TCR beta chain sequences, a statistical classification framework was built. As stored in TCRdb, this immuneACCESS dataset retains in-frame rearrangements with V and J assigned. A fraction of the clones does not appear; measured against another copy, unresolved V genes explain less than half of the discrepancy, and the remainder lacks a known reason. That table supplies the V and J calls and clone size; D and trimming were determined from the DNA. The table for this sample lists about 140,000 clones; roughly 88% of them were counted only once. The ten largest clones take up about 7.9% of the sample. The donors were included in the validation cohort of 90 to 150 subjects, a group kept apart from the approximately 700-subject first cohort.

The paper as a whole reports these results and caveats: Three of the identified cytomegalovirus-associated TCR beta chains were confirmed in vitro to be specific for cytomegalovirus antigens. In both the original and validation cohorts, the classifier was reported to diagnose cytomegalovirus status with high specificity and sensitivity. Of the cluster scores, about 94% were above 0 in a later analysis, which found that TCRs clustered in the first cohort also tended to co-occur in the approximately 130 validation repertoires. A later analysis lacked HLA typing for the validation cohort, so it scored co-occurrence in that cohort across all 130 or so repertoires. Most TCR sequences were seen in very few donors, while some public TCRs were found in many individuals. The study listed over 150 TCR beta chains as associated with cytomegalovirus. It was suggested by the authors that the approach could potentially be generalized to other disease states and immunological phenotypes.

CDR1 is given as SGHRS and CDR2 as YFSETQ, both from the germline V gene. The junction shows trimming of 1 base on V and 6 bases on J, plus 16 bases between the germline ends. The CDR3, cysteine through phenylalanine, is 15 amino acids long. Of all the DNA, just the CDR3 is kept, 45 bases in frame from base 1. This receptor was obtained from a woman in her late teens or twenties in good health and CMV-seropositive. The sample taken for sequencing was PBMCs. The chain is made from TRBV5-1 and TRBJ1-2, with no confidently assigned D gene. The CDR3 sequence is CASSLRGPQRDGYTF. In nucleotide form, the sequence is TGCGCCAGCAGCTTGAGAGGGCCCCAAAGGGATGGCTACACCTTC. Extended through the reference TRBV5-1 and TRBJ1-2 proteins, this CDR3 yields the full variable domain: KAGVTQTPRYLIKTRGQQVTLSCSPISGHRSVSWYQQTPGQGLQFLFEYFSETQRNKGNFPGRFSGRQFSNSRSEMNVSTLELGDSALYLCASSLRGPQRDGYTFGSGTRLTVV.